The source of this T cell receptor beta chain is a study of metastatic and nonmetastatic thyroid tumors. Overall study: Where malignant and benign thyroid patients were concerned, repertoires were compared across blood and tumor or nodule tissue. Whole-study results and caveats: Benign nodules were reported to have significantly lower TCR beta diversity than malignant thyroid tumors, in blood and tumor.

Not a single patient had been given any form of treatment at any point before undergoing thyroid surgery. The germline gives CDR1 MNHNS, CDR2 SASEGT. This CDR3 spans 15 amino acids. The ends were cut back, 2 bases at V and 3 bases at J, with 14 bases in the middle. By sample share, this clone is medium-sized. Its specificity is unknown. Source study methods: A classifier for distant metastasis in papillary thyroid cancer was constructed using CDR3 differences observed across clinicopathological groups. TCRdb re-called the PCR reads through MiXCR. For this entry, the V and J calls and clone size follow TCRdb and not the study's own pipeline. The sample holds tens of thousands of clones; less than 5% are singletons and the top ten take 8.5% to 10%.

The origin of this receptor is a female donor with papillary thyroid cancer or a benign thyroid nodule (not recorded which). Some clones in this sample may be carry-over from other donors' samples. Input material: blood. The J gene is TRBJ2-7, the V gene TRBV6-1; a weak D match, TRBD2 (5 bases). The CDR3 DNA sequence: TGTGCCAGCAGTGAATCACCGGCGGGCAACTACGAGCAGTACTTC. It encodes CASSESPAGNYEQYF.